Each of the 27 T cell receptor beta chains below was sequenced from the same sample in a study of blood T cells in healthy people across ages. For the second PCR, which ran for about 7 to 11 cycles, a sample-barcoded 5' primer and a J-beta primer mix were used. TCRdb fed the 5' RACE reads into MiXCR, producing one record per CDR3 protein. This sample has 650,000 to 1,000,000 distinct CDR3 sequences, with about 37% found just once. Sequencing used blood. These receptors were obtained from a man aged 18 to 29 in good health.

The gene calls are TRBV10-3 and TRBJ1-1; unclear D gene. The length of the CDR3 is 13 residues. Germline lookup yields CDR1 ENHRY and CDR2 SYGVKD. The V and J ends lost 11 bases and 0 bases respectively, with 13 bases between them. This CDR3 reads CASRTDMNTEAFF. The CDR3, as DNA: TGTGCCTCGCGGACCGATATGAACACTGAAGCTTTCTTT.

This clonotype appeared a few times. This chain connects TRBV4-3 to TRBJ2-7; D perhaps matches TRBD1 (6 bases). CDR1 and CDR2 from the germline V gene are LGHNA and YSLEER. Trimming took 4 bases from V and 4 from J, leaving 20 bases between them. The CDR3 covers 16 residues. The CDR3 region is CASSPRWQGRPYEQYF. In DNA form, the CDR3 reads TGCGCCAGCAGCCCAAGGTGGCAGGGGCGACCTTACGAGCAGTACTTC.

V is TRBV24-1 and J is TRBJ1-4, with 7 positions matching TRBD1. The CDR3 runs 14 residues. Germline loops: CDR1 KGHDR, CDR2 SFDVKD. The junction had 3 bases not matched to a gene; V was cut back by 3 bases and J by 6 bases. The CDR3 region is CATSDPQGDEKLFF. The CDR3 bases are TGTGCCACCAGTGATCCCCAGGGGGATGAAAAACTGTTTTTT.

This chain connects TRBV20-1 to TRBJ1-1; 7 bases map to TRBD1. Per the germline V gene, CDR1 is DFQATT and CDR2 is SNEGSKA (reference sequence). The CDR3 length is 13 residues. The ends lost 3 bases at V and 5 bases at J; junction bases unmatched: 6. The CDR3 nucleotides are TGCAGTGCTAGCCAGACAGGGAAAACTGAAGCTTTCTTT. It yields the protein CSASQTGKTEAFF.

The chain employs TRBV4-3 and TRBJ2-3; TRBD2 agrees at 9 bases. Trimming cost V 4 bases and J 4 bases; bases outside gene matches: 6. This CDR3 comprises 15 residues. Germline V CDR1 and CDR2: LGHNA, YSLEER. The CDR3 is CASSPTSGDADTQYF. The DNA of the CDR3 is TGCGCCAGCAGCCCGACTAGCGGAGATGCAGATACGCAGTATTTT.

This clonotype was seen many times. The chain recombines TRBV29-1 with TRBJ1-2, with 10 bases that match TRBD1. V trimming: 7 bases; J trimming: 6 bases; junction bases outside the gene matches: 8. There are 13 residues in the CDR3. CDR1 and CDR2 from the germline V gene are SQVTM and ANQGSEA. The CDR3 nucleotides are TGCAGCGCTGCTTCGACAGGGGGCGATGGCTACACCTTC. It translates to CSAASTGGDGYTF. Together with reference TRBV29-1 and TRBJ1-2, the CDR3 gives the full variable domain: SAVISQKPSRDICQRGTSLTIQCQVDSQVTMMFWYRQQPGQSLTLIATANQGSEATYESGFVIDKFPISRPNLTFSTLTVSNMSPEDSSIYLCSAASTGGDGYTFGSGTRLTVV.

This clonotype has at least ten counts. The rearrangement links TRBV25-1 to TRBJ1-2, with TRBD1 as a possible D gene (5 bases). V dropped 2 bases and J dropped 5 bases, with 12 bases sitting between them. CDR3 length: 14 residues. Germline CDR1 MGHDK, CDR2 SYGVNS. The CDR3 DNA sequence: TGTGCCAGCAGTGAACGGGGGTTAGGGTATGGCTACACCTTC. This encodes CASSERGLGYGYTF.

This clonotype has just a few counts. The CDR3 loop reads CASSQTSGVNNEQFF. The CDR3 nucleotides are TGCGCCAGCAGCCAAACTAGCGGTGTCAACAATGAGCAGTTCTTC. The V call is TRBV5-1, the J call TRBJ2-1, with TRBD2 matching 8 bases. CDR1 is SGHRS, CDR2 YFSETQ, per germline. This CDR3 has 15 residues. With 4 bases clipped from V and 5 bases from J, the junction kept 8 bases outside the gene matches. The full variable domain, in which reference TRBV5-1 and TRBJ2-1 provide the parts outside the CDR3, is KAGVTQTPRYLIKTRGQQVTLSCSPISGHRSVSWYQQTPGQGLQFLFEYFSETQRNKGNFPGRFSGRQFSNSRSEMNVSTLELGDSALYLCASSQTSGVNNEQFFGPGTRLTVL.

The J gene is TRBJ2-5, the V gene TRBV29-1; D is possibly TRBD1 (6 bases). The J call may be wrong; the DNA end is better matched by TRBJ2-7. Per the germline V gene, CDR1 is SQVTM and CDR2 is ANQGSEA. There are 13 residues in the CDR3. The CDR3 nucleotides read TGCAGCGTTGACAGGCAGGGGACCGACGAGCAGTACTTC. Protein: CSVDRQGTDEQYF.

V gene TRBV27 combines with J gene TRBJ2-7, with 9 positions matching TRBD1. From germline, CDR1 is MNHEY and CDR2 SMNVEV (reference sequence). This CDR3 comprises 19 residues. J was trimmed by 3 bases and V by 5 bases; bases with no gene match: 20. The CDR3 loop is CASSQLHGQGKEFGYEQYF. CDR3 sequence (DNA): TGTGCCAGCAGTCAACTCCACGGACAGGGGAAAGAGTTCGGCTACGAGCAGTACTTC.

This sequence joins TRBV14 and TRBJ2-5; D unclear. The V end was cut by 1 base, the J end by 1 base, with 16 bases between. The length of the CDR3 is 17 residues. Germline values: CDR1 SGHDN, CDR2 FVKESK. CDR3 region: CASSQGGRRTLQETQYF. CDR3 sequence (DNA): TGTGCCAGCAGCCAAGGCGGTCGACGGACCCTCCAAGAGACCCAGTACTTC.

The chain recombines TRBV11-2 with TRBJ2-1; 7 bases match TRBD2. V was clipped by 0 bases and J by 0 bases; unmatched bases: 11. This CDR3 contains 19 residues. CDR1 and CDR2 from the germline V gene are SGHAT and FQNNGV. In DNA form, the CDR3 reads TGTGCCAGCAGCTTAGACGAGGCGGGGGATCTTAGCTCCTACAATGAGCAGTTCTTC. Translating it yields CASSLDEAGDLSSYNEQFF. The variable domain in full, with the rest retrieved from reference TRBV11-2 and TRBJ2-1, is EAGVAQSPRYKIIEKRQSVAFWCNPISGHATLYWYQQILGQGPKLLIQFQNNGVVDDSQLPKDRFSAERLKGVDSTLKIQPAKLEDSAVYLCASSLDEAGDLSSYNEQFFGPGTRLTVL.

This clonotype came up many times. V is TRBV4-2 and J is TRBJ2-7; D perhaps matches TRBD2 (6 bases). CDR1 is LGHNA, CDR2 YNFKEQ, per germline. V was clipped by 1 base and J by 6 bases, with 16 bases between them. The CDR3 has 15 amino acids. The CDR3 loop reads CASSQVPGEVGEQYF. In DNA form, the CDR3 reads TGTGCCAGCAGCCAAGTCCCTGGGGAGGTCGGCGAGCAGTACTTC.

The chain carries TRBV9 and TRBJ2-3; no firm D call. The CDR3 contains 15 residues. Trimming took off 0 bases at V and 4 bases at J, with 12 bases between the two ends. Germline V gene sequence: CDR1 SGDLS, CDR2 YYNGEE. The CDR3 spells CASSVAAQDADTQYF. In DNA form, the CDR3 reads TGTGCCAGCAGCGTAGCGGCCCAGGACGCAGATACGCAGTATTTT.

V is TRBV6-2 or TRBV6-3 and J is TRBJ2-5; D gene uncertain. The V gene lost 2 bases and the J gene lost 11 bases, with 15 bases spanning the gap. Germline-derived CDR1 and CDR2 are MNHEY and SVGEGT. CDR3 length: 13 amino acids. The CDR3 region is CASSYPDHPEQYF. The CDR3 DNA reads as TGTGCCAGCAGTTACCCGGACCACCCTGAGCAGTACTTC.

The chain carries TRBV27 and TRBJ2-1; a possible D gene is TRBD1 (5 bases). The ends were cut back, 3 bases at V and 8 bases at J, with 17 bases in the middle. Germline CDR1 MNHEY, CDR2 SMNVEV (reference sequence). The CDR3 totals 15 residues. The CDR3 reads CASSFGRAGFDEQFF. DNA of the CDR3: TGTGCCAGCAGTTTCGGCAGGGCTGGTTTTGATGAGCAGTTCTTC.

This clonotype was detected ten times or more. The chain has TRBV20-1 and TRBJ2-3, with 12 bases lining up with TRBD2. Germline V gene lookup returns CDR1 DFQATT and CDR2 SNEGSKA (reference sequence). The CDR3 has 17 residues. V lost 5 bases and J lost 0; bases outside the gene matches: 9. This chain's CDR3 is CSAFSSGGALSTDTQYF. CDR3 sequence (DNA): TGCAGTGCTTTTTCTAGCGGGGGGGCCTTAAGCACAGATACGCAGTATTTT.

This clonotype was seen at least ten times. This chain joins TRBV5-6 and TRBJ2-1; perhaps TRBD2 as D (6 bases). CDR1 and CDR2 from the germline V gene are SGHDT and YYEEEE. V lost 3 bases and J 0 bases, leaving 10 bases between the germline ends. CDR3 length: 15 amino acids. The CDR3, as DNA: TGTGCCAGCAGCTCTCTGACTAGCTCCTACAATGAGCAGTTCTTC. Translation gives CASSSLTSSYNEQFF.

A few counts support this clonotype. The V and J genes are TRBV29-1 and TRBJ2-1; TRBD1 agrees at 7 bases. The CDR3 loop spans 15 amino acids. With V trimmed by 4 bases and J by 4 bases, 10 bases remained unmatched. The V gene's germline CDR1 is SQVTM and CDR2 ANQGSEA. In DNA form, the CDR3 reads TGCAGCGTTGTCTCCGCCGGGACAGCTTACAATGAGCAGTTCTTC. Translating it yields CSVVSAGTAYNEQFF.

CDR3 nucleotide sequence: TGTGCTAGTGCCCTTGGGGAGTCTGGGGCCAACGTCCTGACTTTC. As protein: CASALGESGANVLTF. This rearrangement joins TRBV12-5 to TRBJ2-6, with D possibly being TRBD2 (5 bases). V dropped 7 bases and J dropped 1 base, with 11 bases sitting between them. The germline gives CDR1 LGHNT, CDR2 FRNRAP. The CDR3 is 15 residues long. Full variable domain (rest looked up from reference TRBV12-5 and TRBJ2-6): DARVTQTPRHKVTEMGQEVTMRCQPILGHNTVFWYRQTMMQGLELLAYFRNRAPLDDSGMPKDRFSAEMPDATLATLKIQPSEPRDSAVYFCASALGESGANVLTFGAGSRLTVL.

The chain's CDR3 is CASSLAGANQPQHF. CDR3 coding DNA: TGTGCCAGCAGTTTAGCCGGGGCGAATCAGCCCCAGCATTTT. This rearrangement joins TRBV12-3 or TRBV12-4 to TRBJ1-5, with a possible D match to TRBD1 (5 bases). The CDR3 contains 14 residues. The V and J ends lost 0 bases and 4 bases respectively, with 7 bases between them.

This chain connects TRBV11-3 to TRBJ2-7; 11 bases map to TRBD1. V dropped 2 bases and J dropped 5; count of bases not matched to a gene: 5. From germline, CDR1 is SGHNT and CDR2 YENEEA. The CDR3 is made up of 15 amino acids. CDR3 loop: CASSLRGTGGNEQYF. CDR3 nucleotides: TGTGCCAGCAGCTTACGTGGGACAGGGGGGAACGAGCAGTACTTC.

This chain uses TRBV5-1 with TRBJ2-5, with D tentatively TRBD1 (6 bases). V was shortened by 1 base and J by 11 bases, with 15 bases between the two germline ends. Per germline, CDR1 SGHRS and CDR2 YFSETQ. The CDR3 consists of 13 residues. The CDR3 DNA sequence: TGCGCCAGCAGCTTGTGGGACATCGATGAGCAGTACTTC. Translating it yields CASSLWDIDEQYF.

This clonotype was observed many times. The chain employs TRBV12-3 or TRBV12-4 and TRBJ2-1; 7 positions match TRBD1. The CDR3 is 14 amino acids. J lost 8 bases, V lost 1 base, and 5 bases had no gene match. The CDR3 nucleotides are TGTGCCAGCAGTTTAGGTATAGGGGGCTATGAGCAGTTCTTC. Translating gives CASSLGIGGYEQFF.

This clonotype came up a few times. This chain uses TRBV25-1 with TRBJ1-2; 10 bases are shared with TRBD1. Losses at the gene ends were 3 bases for V and 3 bases for J; bases not matched to a gene: 4. Germline V CDR1 and CDR2: MGHDK, SYGVNS. The CDR3 is made up of 15 amino acids. As DNA, the CDR3 is TGTGCCAGCAGTGACGGACAGGGGGTTTACTATGGCTACACCTTC. It translates to CASSDGQGVYYGYTF.

The rearrangement joins TRBV7-2 to TRBJ2-5, with a possible D match to TRBD1 (6 bases). The ends were cut back, 5 bases at V and 2 bases at J, with 12 bases in the middle. CDR3 size: 14 residues. CDR1 and CDR2 (germline): SGHTA, FQGNSA. The CDR3 region has the DNA TGTGCCAGCAGCCCTTGGACAGCTCAAGAGACCCAGTACTTC. It encodes CASSPWTAQETQYF.

CDR3 region: CSARDGGTSNYGYTF. CDR3 sequence (DNA): TGCAGTGCTAGAGATGGCGGGACAAGTAACTATGGCTACACCTTC. The chain recombines TRBV20-1 with TRBJ1-2; possible D gene TRBD1, 6 bases. Germline V gene data show CDR1 as DFQATT and CDR2 as SNEGSKA (reference sequence). The CDR3 runs 15 residues. V was shortened by 0 bases and J by 1 base, with 12 bases between the two germline ends.